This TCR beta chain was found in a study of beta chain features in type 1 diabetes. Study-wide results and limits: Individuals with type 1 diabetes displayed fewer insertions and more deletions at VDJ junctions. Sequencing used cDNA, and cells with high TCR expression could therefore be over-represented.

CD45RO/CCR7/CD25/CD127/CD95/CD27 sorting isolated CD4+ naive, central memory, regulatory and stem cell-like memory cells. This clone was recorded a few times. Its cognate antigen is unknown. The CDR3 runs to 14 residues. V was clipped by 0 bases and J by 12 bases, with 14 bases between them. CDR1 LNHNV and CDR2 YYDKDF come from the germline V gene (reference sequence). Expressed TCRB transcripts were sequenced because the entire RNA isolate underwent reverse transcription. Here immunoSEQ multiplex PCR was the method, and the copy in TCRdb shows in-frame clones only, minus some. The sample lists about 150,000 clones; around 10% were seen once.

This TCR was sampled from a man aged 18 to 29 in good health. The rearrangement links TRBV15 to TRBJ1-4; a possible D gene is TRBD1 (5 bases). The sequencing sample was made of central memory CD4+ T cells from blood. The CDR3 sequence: CATSRDGASAELFF. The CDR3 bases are TGTGCCACCAGCAGAGATGGGGCCTCGGCAGAACTGTTTTTT.